The entry that follows covers one TCR beta chain sequence. Its specificity is unknown. This CDR3 region has 14 residues. The V end lost 6 bases, the J end lost 1 base, and 11 bases lay between the germline ends. Germline assignment: CDR1 MNHEY and CDR2 SVGAGI. Use of 60 Vbeta and 13 Jbeta primers characterized the PCR. The method was immunoSEQ multiplex PCR; TCRdb's version includes in-frame clones alone and lacks a portion of them. The sample carries roughly 100,000 clones, roughly a tenth recorded once. The data were taken from a study of cytomegalovirus exposure and HLA in healthy donors. Study-level points and caveats: Using a false discovery rate of 0.05, a later analysis showed that 16,000 or so TCR beta sequences were associated with HLA alleles. The study had only CMV serostatus as immune exposure information. Later examination showed HLA-associated TCR beta chains had greater clonal expansion than equally common others. Most observed TCR sequences were rare, whereas some public TCRs were detected in many donors.

Sequencing was done on a sample of PBMCs. This receptor was taken from a man aged 50-60 years in good health and CMV-seropositive. V is TRBV6-5 and J is TRBJ2-3; D is ambiguous. CDR3 in DNA: TGTGCCAGCAGCCTGGGCCTCGGCACAGATACGCAGTATTTT. Encoded protein: CASSLGLGTDTQYF.